This T cell receptor beta chain was sequenced during a study of blood T cell repertoires in COVID-19 (dated by TCRdb to the early 2020s). Broadly, across the study: Samples from collaborators originated in the United States, Italy and Spain and spanned both the acute and convalescent phases of COVID-19. The prospective study material was composed of cDNA or gDNA derived from T cells, B-cell-depleted T cells, or PBMCs. Deeply sampled blood TCRbeta repertoires from subjects exposed to, actively infected with, or recovered from COVID-19 were included in the dataset. The repertoires were made available in a free public database intended to serve as a resource for research on the immune response to SARS-CoV-2. The samples were drawn from the first 160 participants of the ongoing ImmuneRACE study and from some 1,300 subjects provided by 6 global collaborators. The sample metadata nearly always contained a de-identified subject ID, COVID-19 status, age in years and sex. Where available, HLA class I and class II types were obtained from metadata supplied by the sample provider rather than from assay-based typing. Points the paper makes about the study in general: The quantity of clinical and demographic metadata differed by source and by participant and was supplied without curation.

The immunoSEQ Assay, a bias-controlled multiplex PCR, was used to amplify TCRbeta CDR3 regions from genomic DNA. The original methods were these. The number of nucleated cells in each sample was estimated by amplification of reference gene primers within the assay. To quantify the absolute abundance of each unique TCRbeta CDR3 rearrangement, sequence reads were collapsed and filtered. Productive Simpson clonality was computed per sample as the square root of Simpson's diversity index over productive rearrangements. This is the immuneACCESS table as TCRdb keeps it, with only in-frame sequences that have V and J called. A part of the clones is gone; compared with another copy, unresolved V genes explain less than half, and the rest is unexplained. V and J calls and clone size are given by that table; D and trimming were obtained from the DNA. Counted in this sample were hundreds of thousands of clones; 85% of them appeared once. The ten largest make up 7.2% of the sample.

A word on this clone: It lacks a known antigen. No base qualities exist here, and no much larger clone lies one base off it.

Whole blood was collected in K2EDTA tubes by collaborating institutions according to the institutions' own protocols. For TCRbeta analysis, collaborators shipped samples in one of three forms: frozen whole blood, isolated PBMCs, or DNA extracted from either of those sample types. V loses 4 bases at its end and J loses 4 bases; junction bases beyond the gene matches: 2. The germline V gene yields LGHNT for CDR1 and FRNRAP for CDR2. Spanning cysteine to phenylalanine, the CDR3 consists of 13 amino acids. The DNA shown is the 39-base CDR3, in frame from base 1. Sequences were obtained from peripheral blood. The chain couples TRBV12-5 to TRBJ1-2, with 8 central nucleotides matching TRBD1. This receptor was obtained from a human donor in a cohort sampled during active COVID-19. CDR3 protein: CASGSQGGYGYTF. The DNA reads as follows: TGTGCTAGTGGTTCACAGGGGGGCTATGGCTACACCTTC.